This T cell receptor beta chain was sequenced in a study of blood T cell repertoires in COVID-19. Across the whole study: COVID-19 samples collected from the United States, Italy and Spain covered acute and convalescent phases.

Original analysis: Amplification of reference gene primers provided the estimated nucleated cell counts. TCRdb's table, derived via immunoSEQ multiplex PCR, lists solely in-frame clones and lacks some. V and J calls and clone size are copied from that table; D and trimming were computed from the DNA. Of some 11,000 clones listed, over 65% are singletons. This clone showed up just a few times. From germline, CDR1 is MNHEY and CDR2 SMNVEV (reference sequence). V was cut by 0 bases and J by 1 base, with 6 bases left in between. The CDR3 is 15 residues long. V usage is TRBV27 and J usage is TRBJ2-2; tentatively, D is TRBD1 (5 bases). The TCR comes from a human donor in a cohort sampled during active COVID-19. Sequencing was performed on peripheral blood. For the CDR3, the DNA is TGTGCCAGCAGTTTATCGACAGTGAACACCGGGGAGCTGTTTTTT. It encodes CASSLSTVNTGELFF.